A single sample gave rise to the 21 T cell receptor beta chains below, sequenced in a study of blood T cell repertoires in COVID-19. The data were produced by immunoSEQ multiplex PCR, yet TCRdb's version contains in-frame clones alone and is incomplete. Of about 260,000 clones detected, approximately 91% appear once; the ten largest clones hold 0.65% to 0.8%. Source material: peripheral blood. These receptors all stem from a human donor in a cohort sampled during active COVID-19.

The rearrangement joins TRBV19 to TRBJ1-2; D possibly corresponds to TRBD1 (5 bases). Trimming shortened V by 5 bases and J by 4 bases, and 17 bases separated the two germline ends. There are 15 residues in the CDR3. CDR1 is LNHDA, CDR2 SQIVND, per germline (reference sequence). CDR3 nucleotides: TGTGCCAGTAGTGACAGACCCGGTCCGGCCTATGGCTACACCTTC. Encoded protein: CASSDRPGPAYGYTF. Full variable domain (missing parts from reference TRBV19 and TRBJ1-2): DGGITQSPKYLFRKEGQNVTLSCEQNLNHDAMYWYRQDPGQGLRLIYYSQIVNDFQKGDIAEGYSVSREKKESFPLTVTSAQKNPTAFYLCASSDRPGPAYGYTFGSGTRLTVV.

CDR3 amino acids: CASQDYNEQFF. The CDR3 bases are TGTGCCAGCCAGGATTACAATGAGCAGTTCTTC. The V and J genes are TRBV27 and TRBJ2-1; D remains ambiguous. Per the germline V gene, CDR1 is MNHEY and CDR2 is SMNVEV (reference sequence). V shed 8 bases and J shed 4 bases, with 6 bases lying between them. This CDR3 region has 11 residues.

V usage is TRBV4-1 and J usage is TRBJ2-1, with 10 bases aligning to TRBD2. Germline V gene data show CDR1 as MGHRA and CDR2 as YSYEKL. After removal of 0 bases from V and 6 bases from J, the junction contained 5 bases not matched to a gene. The CDR3 runs 16 residues. CDR3 protein: CASSQDWSGRANEQFF. The CDR3 bases are TGCGCCAGCAGCCAAGATTGGAGCGGGAGGGCCAATGAGCAGTTCTTC.

The chain combines TRBV7-2 with TRBJ2-2; D is perhaps TRBD2 (7 bases). From germline, CDR1 is SGHTA and CDR2 FQGNSA. The ends were cut back, 1 base at V and 8 bases at J, with 14 bases in the middle. The CDR3 has 15 residues. This CDR3 reads CASSLVTGGRGELFF. The CDR3, as DNA: TGTGCCAGCAGCTTAGTAACGGGGGGCCGAGGGGAGCTGTTTTTT.

The genes are TRBV19 and TRBJ1-2; D is unresolved. CDR1 and CDR2 from the germline V gene are LNHDA and SQIVND (reference sequence). Deletions cut 3 bases from V and 2 bases from J, with 13 bases between. The CDR3 sequence is 15 residues long. As DNA, the CDR3 is TGTGCCAGTAGTATGATCCCCCGAACAAACTATGGCTACACCTTC. This sequence encodes CASSMIPRTNYGYTF.

The chain couples TRBV24-1 to TRBJ1-2, with 7 bases lining up with TRBD1. Germline CDR1 and CDR2: KGHDR and SFDVKD. CDR3 size: 14 residues. Trimming took 3 bases from V and 6 from J; bases not matched to a gene: 6. CDR3 in DNA: TGTGCCACCAGTGATACGGACAGGTTGAATGGCTACACCTTC. It yields the protein CATSDTDRLNGYTF.

This clone was found a few times. The chain recombines TRBV19 with TRBJ1-6, with 9 bases aligning to TRBD1. V dropped 5 bases and J dropped 14; count of bases not matched to a gene: 10. Germline loops: CDR1 LNHDA, CDR2 SQIVND (reference sequence). The CDR3 is 14 residues long. CDR3 nucleotides: TGTGCCAGTAGTTCGGGACAGGGCCGTGGGGCCCTCCACTTT. It translates to CASSSGQGRGALHF.

The chain couples TRBV12-3 or TRBV12-4 to TRBJ1-1; D not certain. Between the trimmed V and J ends, which lost 6 bases and 0 bases, there was a span of 8 bases. The CDR3 sequence is 13 residues long. The CDR3 reads CASSPSMNTEAFF. CDR3 DNA: TGTGCCAGCAGCCCTAGCATGAACACTGAAGCTTTCTTT.

The rearrangement links TRBV5-1 to TRBJ2-1; 12 bases are shared with TRBD1. From germline, CDR1 is SGHRS and CDR2 YFSETQ. The CDR3 spans 15 residues. V was pared by 3 bases and J by 8 bases, with 6 bases of the junction left unmatched. The CDR3 protein is CASSWGQGARDEQFF. In DNA form, the CDR3 reads TGCGCCAGCAGCTGGGGACAGGGGGCTAGGGATGAGCAGTTCTTC.

V usage is TRBV18 and J usage is TRBJ1-5; no reliable D call. The CDR3 sequence is 16 residues long. V was clipped by 3 bases and J by 6 bases, with 18 bases between them. CDR1 and CDR2 from the germline V gene are KGHSH and LQKENI. The CDR3 coding sequence is TGTGCCAGCTCACCCCTCTCCGCAGAAATAAGTCAGCCCCAGCATTTT. Translating it yields CASSPLSAEISQPQHF.

The chain has TRBV6-5 and TRBJ2-1, with 12 bases matching TRBD2. The V and J ends lost 7 bases and 5 bases, in that order; junction bases with no gene match: 6. The CDR3 extends over 15 amino acids. Looked up from germline, CDR1 is MNHEY and CDR2 is SVGAGI. This CDR3 is CASITSGGPHNEQFF. CDR3 sequence (DNA): TGTGCCAGCATTACTAGCGGGGGGCCCCACAATGAGCAGTTCTTC.

This chain connects TRBV5-1 to TRBJ1-4, with D possibly being TRBD1 (5 bases). The V gene's germline CDR1 is SGHRS and CDR2 YFSETQ. The CDR3 covers 14 residues. With 2 bases removed from V and 5 bases from J, the gap between germline ends came to 10 bases. The CDR3 here is CASSFGDSNEKLFF. Written as DNA, the CDR3 is TGCGCCAGCAGCTTCGGGGACTCCAATGAAAAACTGTTTTTT.

This chain links TRBV4-1 with TRBJ1-2; TRBD1 matches 8 bases. J lost 0 bases, V lost 4 bases, and 7 bases had no gene match. The length of the CDR3 is 16 residues. The germline CDR1 and CDR2 sequences are MGHRA and YSYEKL. The CDR3 nucleotides read TGCGCCAGCAGCCCTATAGACAGGGGTGCTAACTATGGCTACACCTTC. Translating it yields CASSPIDRGANYGYTF.

The chain has TRBV3-1 (or the pseudogene TRBV3-2) and TRBJ2-7, with a weak D call TRBD2 (5 bases). Germline V gene data show CDR1 as LGHDT and CDR2 as YNNKEL (reference sequence). The V end was cut by 1 base, the J end by 4 bases, with 14 bases between. CDR3 length: 15 residues. CDR3 loop: CASSQGLRADYEQYF. The CDR3 DNA follows: TGTGCCAGCAGCCAAGGGCTCCGAGCGGATTACGAGCAGTACTTC.

The rearrangement links TRBV15 to TRBJ2-7, with D unresolved. The V gene's germline CDR1 is LNHNV and CDR2 YYDKDF (reference sequence). The CDR3 totals 14 residues. Trimming removed 1 base at V and 2 bases at J, with 9 bases between. The CDR3 loop is CATSRGHSAYEQYF. The DNA of the CDR3 is TGTGCCACCAGCAGAGGACATTCCGCCTACGAGCAGTACTTC.

The gene calls are TRBV5-1 and TRBJ1-5, with TRBD1 as a possible D gene (5 bases). This CDR3 has 14 amino acids. Germline CDR1 is SGHRS and CDR2 is YFSETQ. V was cut by 3 bases and J by 6 bases, with 13 bases left in between. The CDR3 DNA reads as TGCGCCAGCAGCTCCGGGGGGGGTTCTCAGCCCCAGCATTTT. Its translation: CASSSGGGSQPQHF.

The CDR3 is CASSQRTGGGGTEAFF. For the CDR3, the DNA is TGCGCCAGCAGCCAACGGACAGGGGGAGGGGGCACTGAAGCTTTCTTT. The gene calls are TRBV5-1 and TRBJ1-1, with TRBD1 matching over 10 bases. The CDR3 is 16 amino acids. J was trimmed by 4 bases and V by 4 bases; bases with no gene match: 10. CDR1 is SGHRS and CDR2 is YFSETQ in the germline V gene.

This chain links TRBV5-1 with TRBJ2-2, with 8 bases aligning to TRBD2. The V gene end was trimmed by 6 bases and the J gene end by 2 bases; junction bases not matched to a gene: 12. Germline loops: CDR1 SGHRS, CDR2 YFSETQ. This CDR3 comprises 17 residues. For the CDR3, the DNA is TGCGCCAGCACCCAAGCCTCTAGCGGGCTTAACACCGGGGAGCTGTTTTTT. Encoded protein: CASTQASSGLNTGELFF.

J is TRBJ2-7 and V is TRBV7-2; D gene unclear. V lost 4 bases and J lost 6, with 13 bases in between. This CDR3 region has 13 residues. The germline CDR1 and CDR2 sequences are SGHTA and FQGNSA. DNA of the CDR3: TGTGCCAGCAGCTCCAAACCCCGTAGCGAGCAGTACTTC. Its translation: CASSSKPRSEQYF. Filled out from reference TRBV7-2 and TRBJ2-7, the complete variable domain reads GAGVSQSPSNKVTEKGKDVELRCDPISGHTALYWYRQSLGQGLEFLIYFQGNSAPDKSGLPSDRFSAERTGGSVSTLTIQRTQQEDSAVYLCASSSKPRSEQYFGPGTRLTVT.

This clone appeared a few times. The chain is built from TRBV11-2 and TRBJ1-2; possibly TRBD1 for D (6 bases). CDR3 length equals 13 residues. The germline gives CDR1 SGHAT, CDR2 FQNNGV. V was pared by 5 bases and J by 2 bases, with 9 bases between. The CDR3 nucleotides read TGTGCCAGCAGCCCTGGACAGAACTATGGCTACACCTTC. Protein sequence: CASSPGQNYGYTF.

The gene calls are TRBV30 and TRBJ1-5; 12 bases match TRBD1. The CDR3 covers 15 residues. The germline gives CDR1 GTSNPN, CDR2 SVGIG (reference sequence). V shed 7 bases and J 4 bases; nucleotides not matched to a gene: 8. CDR3 region: CAFTGTGGFNQPQHF. CDR3 coding DNA: TGTGCCTTCACCGGGACAGGGGGCTTTAATCAGCCCCAGCATTTT.